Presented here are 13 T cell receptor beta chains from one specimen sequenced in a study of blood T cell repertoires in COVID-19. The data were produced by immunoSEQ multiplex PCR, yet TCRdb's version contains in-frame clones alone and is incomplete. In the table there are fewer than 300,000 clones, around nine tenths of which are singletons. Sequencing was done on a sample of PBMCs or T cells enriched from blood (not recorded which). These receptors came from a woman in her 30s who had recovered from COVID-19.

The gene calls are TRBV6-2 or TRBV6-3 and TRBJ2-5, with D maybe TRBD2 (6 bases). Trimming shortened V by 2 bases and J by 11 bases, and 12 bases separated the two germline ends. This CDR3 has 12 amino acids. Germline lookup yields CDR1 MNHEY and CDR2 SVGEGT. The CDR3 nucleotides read TGTGCCAGCAGTTACCCCGGCGCGGGGCAGTACTTC. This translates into CASSYPGAGQYF.

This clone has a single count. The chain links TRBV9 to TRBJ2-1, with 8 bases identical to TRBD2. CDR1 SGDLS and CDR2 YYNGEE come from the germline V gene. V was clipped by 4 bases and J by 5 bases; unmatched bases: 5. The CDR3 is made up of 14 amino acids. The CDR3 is CASSLDGGDNEQFF. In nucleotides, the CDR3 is TGTGCCAGCAGCCTGGACGGGGGGGACAATGAGCAGTTCTTC.

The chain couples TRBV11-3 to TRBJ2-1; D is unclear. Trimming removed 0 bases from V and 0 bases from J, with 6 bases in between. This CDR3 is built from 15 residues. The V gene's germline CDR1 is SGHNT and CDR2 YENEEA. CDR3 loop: CASSLDPSSYNEQFF. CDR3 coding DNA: TGTGCCAGCAGCTTAGACCCTAGCTCCTACAATGAGCAGTTCTTC.

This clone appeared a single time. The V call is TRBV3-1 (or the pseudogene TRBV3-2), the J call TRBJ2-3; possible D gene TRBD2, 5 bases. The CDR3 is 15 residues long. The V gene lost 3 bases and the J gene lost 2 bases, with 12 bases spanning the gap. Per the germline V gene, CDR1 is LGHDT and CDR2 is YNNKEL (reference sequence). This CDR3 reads CASSQRTRSTDTQYF. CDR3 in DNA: TGTGCCAGCAGCCAGAGGACTCGTTCCACAGATACGCAGTATTTT.

The CDR3 DNA sequence: TGTGCCAGCAGCTTCGAAACTAGACTAACCACCTACGAGCAGTACTTC. It encodes CASSFETRLTTYEQYF. This chain uses TRBV7-3 with TRBJ2-7, with a possible D match to TRBD2 (5 bases). The CDR3 has 16 amino acids. V was pared by 3 bases and J by 2 bases, with 17 bases between. Germline assignment: CDR1 SGHTA and CDR2 FQGTGA.

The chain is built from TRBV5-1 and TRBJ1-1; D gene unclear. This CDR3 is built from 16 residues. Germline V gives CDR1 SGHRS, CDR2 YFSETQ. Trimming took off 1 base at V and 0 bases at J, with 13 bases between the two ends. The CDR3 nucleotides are TGCGCCAGCAGCTTGTTAACAGCACCGATGAACACTGAAGCTTTCTTT. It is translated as CASSLLTAPMNTEAFF.

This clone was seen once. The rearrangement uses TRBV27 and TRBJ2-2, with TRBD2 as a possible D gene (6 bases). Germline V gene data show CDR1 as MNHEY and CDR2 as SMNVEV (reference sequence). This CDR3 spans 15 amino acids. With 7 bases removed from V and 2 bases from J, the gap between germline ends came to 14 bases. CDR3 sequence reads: CASTFGGPNTGELFF. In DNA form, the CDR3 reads TGTGCCAGCACCTTCGGGGGACCAAACACCGGGGAGCTGTTTTTT.

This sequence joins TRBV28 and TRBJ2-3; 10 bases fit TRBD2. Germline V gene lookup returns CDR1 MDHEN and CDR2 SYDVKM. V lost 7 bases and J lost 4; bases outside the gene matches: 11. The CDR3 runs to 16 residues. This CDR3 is CASNPRLAGRADTQYF. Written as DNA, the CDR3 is TGTGCCAGCAACCCTCGACTAGCGGGTAGGGCAGATACGCAGTATTTT. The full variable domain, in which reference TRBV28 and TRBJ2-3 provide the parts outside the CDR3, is DVKVTQSSRYLVKRTGEKVFLECVQDMDHENMFWYRQDPGLGLRLIYFSYDVKMKEKGDIPEGYSVSREKKERFSLILESASTNQTSMYLCASNPRLAGRADTQYFGPGTRLTVL.

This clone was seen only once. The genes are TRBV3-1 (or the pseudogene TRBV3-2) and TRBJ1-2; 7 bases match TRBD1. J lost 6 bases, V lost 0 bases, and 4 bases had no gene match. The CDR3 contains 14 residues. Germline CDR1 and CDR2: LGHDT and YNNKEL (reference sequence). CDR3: CASSQEYRGHGYTF. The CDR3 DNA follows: TGTGCCAGCAGCCAAGAGTACAGGGGCCATGGCTACACCTTC.

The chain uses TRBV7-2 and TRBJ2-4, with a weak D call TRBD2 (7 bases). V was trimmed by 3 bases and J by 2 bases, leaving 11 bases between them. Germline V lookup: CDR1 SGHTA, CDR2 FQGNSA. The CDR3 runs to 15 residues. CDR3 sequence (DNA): TGTGCCAGCAGCTTGAGGGGGGGATCCAAAAACATTCAGTACTTC. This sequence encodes CASSLRGGSKNIQYF.

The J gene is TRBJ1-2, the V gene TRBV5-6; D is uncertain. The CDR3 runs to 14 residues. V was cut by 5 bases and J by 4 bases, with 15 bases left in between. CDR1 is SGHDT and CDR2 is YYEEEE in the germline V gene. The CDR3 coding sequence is TGTGCCAGCAGAGAATTTAGACTGACCTATGGCTACACCTTC. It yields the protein CASREFRLTYGYTF.

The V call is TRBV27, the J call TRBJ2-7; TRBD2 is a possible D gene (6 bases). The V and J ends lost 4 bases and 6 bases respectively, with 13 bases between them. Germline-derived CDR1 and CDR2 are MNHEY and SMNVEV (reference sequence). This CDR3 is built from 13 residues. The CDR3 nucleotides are TGTGCCAGCAGTTCAGCCCGGGGGAGCGAGCAGTACTTC. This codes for CASSSARGSEQYF.

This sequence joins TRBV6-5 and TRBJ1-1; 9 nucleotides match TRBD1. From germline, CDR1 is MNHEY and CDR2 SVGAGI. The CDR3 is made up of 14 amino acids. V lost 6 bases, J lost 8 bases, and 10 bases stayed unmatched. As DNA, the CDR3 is TGTGCCAGCAGAAGGGGACAGGGTGGTCTAGAAGCTTTCTTT. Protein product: CASRRGQGGLEAFF.